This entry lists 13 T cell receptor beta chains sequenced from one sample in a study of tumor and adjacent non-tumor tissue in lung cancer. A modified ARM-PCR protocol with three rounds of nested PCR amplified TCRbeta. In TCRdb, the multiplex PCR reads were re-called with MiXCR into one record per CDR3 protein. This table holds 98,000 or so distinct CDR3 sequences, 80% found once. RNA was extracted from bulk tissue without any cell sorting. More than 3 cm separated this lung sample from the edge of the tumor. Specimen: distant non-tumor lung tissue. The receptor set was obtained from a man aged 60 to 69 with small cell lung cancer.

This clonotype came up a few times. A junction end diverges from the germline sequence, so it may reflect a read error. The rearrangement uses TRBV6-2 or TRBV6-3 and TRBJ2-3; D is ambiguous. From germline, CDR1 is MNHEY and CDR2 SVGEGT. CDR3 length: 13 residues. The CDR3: CASKAGLTDMQYF. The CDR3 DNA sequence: TGTGCCAGCAAGGCCGGCCTCACAGATATGCAGTATTTT.

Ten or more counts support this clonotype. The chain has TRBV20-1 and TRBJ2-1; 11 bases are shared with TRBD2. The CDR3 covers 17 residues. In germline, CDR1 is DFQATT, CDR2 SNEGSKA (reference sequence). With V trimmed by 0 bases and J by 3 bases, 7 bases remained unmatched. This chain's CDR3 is CSARDNSGRAGYNEQFF. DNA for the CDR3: TGCAGTGCTAGAGATAATAGCGGGAGGGCCGGCTACAATGAGCAGTTCTTC.

CDR3: CASSLARWYEQYV. The DNA for the CDR3 is TGTGCCAGTAGCTTAGCGCGGTGGTACGAGCAGTACGTC. The chain uses TRBV11-1 and TRBJ2-7; tentative D call: TRBD2 (5 bases). Germline values: CDR1 SGHAT, CDR2 FQDESV (reference sequence). The length of the CDR3 is 13 residues.

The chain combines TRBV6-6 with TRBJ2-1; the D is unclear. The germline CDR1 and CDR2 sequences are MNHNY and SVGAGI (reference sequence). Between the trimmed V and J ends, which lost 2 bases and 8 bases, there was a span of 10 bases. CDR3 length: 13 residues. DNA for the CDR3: TGTGCCAGCAGTTACCCCGATGGTGATGAGCAGTTCTTC. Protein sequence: CASSYPDGDEQFF.

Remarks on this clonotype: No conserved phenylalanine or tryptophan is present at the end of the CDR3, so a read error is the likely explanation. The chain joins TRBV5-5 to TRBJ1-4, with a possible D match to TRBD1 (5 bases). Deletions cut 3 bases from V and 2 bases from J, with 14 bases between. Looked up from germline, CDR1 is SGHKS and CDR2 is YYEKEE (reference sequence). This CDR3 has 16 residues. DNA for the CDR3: TGTGCCAGCAGCTGGGGCCACCGACGGACTAATGAAAAACTGTTTCTT. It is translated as CASSWGHRRTNEKLFL.

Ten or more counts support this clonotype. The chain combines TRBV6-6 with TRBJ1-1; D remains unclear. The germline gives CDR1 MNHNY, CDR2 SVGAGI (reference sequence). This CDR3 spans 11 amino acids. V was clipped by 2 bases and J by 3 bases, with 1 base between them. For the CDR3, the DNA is TGTGCCAGCAGTTACGACACTGAAGCTTTCTTT. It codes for CASSYDTEAFF.

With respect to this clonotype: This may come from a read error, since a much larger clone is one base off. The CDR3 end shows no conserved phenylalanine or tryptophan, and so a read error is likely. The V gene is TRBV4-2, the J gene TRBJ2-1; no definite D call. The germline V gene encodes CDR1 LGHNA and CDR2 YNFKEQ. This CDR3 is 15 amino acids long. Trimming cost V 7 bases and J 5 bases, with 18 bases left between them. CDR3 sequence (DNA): TGTGCCAGCAACCCAGGCTTTGACTCAGACAATGAGCAGTTCTCC. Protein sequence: CASNPGFDSDNEQFS.

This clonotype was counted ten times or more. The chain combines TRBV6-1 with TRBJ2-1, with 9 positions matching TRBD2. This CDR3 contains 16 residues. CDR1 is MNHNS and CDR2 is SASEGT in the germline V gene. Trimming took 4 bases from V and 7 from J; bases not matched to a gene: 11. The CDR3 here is CASSAWLRGGRNEQFF. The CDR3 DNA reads TGTGCCAGCAGTGCGTGGTTGCGGGGGGGTAGGAATGAGCAGTTCTTC.

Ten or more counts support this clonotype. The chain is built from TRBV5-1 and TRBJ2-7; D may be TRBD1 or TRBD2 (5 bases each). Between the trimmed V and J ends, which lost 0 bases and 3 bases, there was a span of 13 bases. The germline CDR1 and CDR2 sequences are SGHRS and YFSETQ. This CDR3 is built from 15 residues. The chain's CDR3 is CASSLGPGRIYEQYF. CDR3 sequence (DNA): TGCGCCAGCAGCTTGGGTCCGGGACGTATCTACGAGCAGTACTTC.

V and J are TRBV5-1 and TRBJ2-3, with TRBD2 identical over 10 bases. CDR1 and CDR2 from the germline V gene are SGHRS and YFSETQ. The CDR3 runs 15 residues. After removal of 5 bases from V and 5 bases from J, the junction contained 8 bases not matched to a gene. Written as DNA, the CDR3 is TGCGCCAGCAGGACGAGCGGGAGGGCCGAAGATACGCAGTATTTT. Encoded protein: CASRTSGRAEDTQYF.

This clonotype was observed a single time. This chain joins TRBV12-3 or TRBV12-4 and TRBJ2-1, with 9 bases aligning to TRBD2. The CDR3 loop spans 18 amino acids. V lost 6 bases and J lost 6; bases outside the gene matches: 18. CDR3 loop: CASSHLAGRARGGNEQFF. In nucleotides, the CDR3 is TGTGCCAGCAGCCATCTAGCGGGAAGAGCCAGGGGCGGCAATGAGCAGTTCTTC.

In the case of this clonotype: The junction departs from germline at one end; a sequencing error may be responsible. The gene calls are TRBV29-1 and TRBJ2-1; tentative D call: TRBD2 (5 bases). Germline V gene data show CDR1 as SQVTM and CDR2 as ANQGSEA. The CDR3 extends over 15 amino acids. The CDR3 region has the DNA TGCAGCGTTGAATTAGCGAGCGATCCCTACAATAAGCAGTTCTTC. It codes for CSVELASDPYNKQFF.

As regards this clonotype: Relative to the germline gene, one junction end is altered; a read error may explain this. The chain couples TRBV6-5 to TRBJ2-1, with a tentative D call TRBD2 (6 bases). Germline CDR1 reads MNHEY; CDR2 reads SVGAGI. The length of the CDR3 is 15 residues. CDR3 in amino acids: CASNYSEGAGNEQFF. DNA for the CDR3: TGTGCCAGCAATTACTCTGAGGGAGCGGGTAATGAGCAGTTCTTC.